This entry features one T cell receptor (beta chain) sequence. The data belong to a study of control samples from healthy donors and cancer patients. Germline V gene lookup returns CDR1 LGHDT and CDR2 YNNKEL (reference sequence). Trimming took 5 bases from V and 0 from J, leaving 26 bases between them. The CDR3 is made up of 20 amino acids. Method: immunoSEQ multiplex PCR; TCRdb's copy keeps in-frame clones and lacks some. In the table there are some 140,000 clones, over 85% of which are singletons. The sample taken for sequencing was blood. The J gene is TRBJ2-1, the V gene TRBV3-1 (or the pseudogene TRBV3-2); maybe TRBD2 (9 bases). This TCR came from a man in his thirties or forties in good health. Here the CDR3 DNA reads TGTGCCAGCAGCAAGGGACAGGTGAGGGGACTAGCTTTCTCCTACAATGAGCAGTTCTTC. This encodes CASSKGQVRGLAFSYNEQFF.